The clone carrying this T cell receptor beta chain occurred a few times. Antigen: not known. Other DNA variants within this sample encode the same CDR3. The entry originates in a study of CD4 T cells in relation to SARS-CoV-2 and coronaviruses. Only in-frame clones appear in the TCRdb table, and some are missing; sequencing was by immunoSEQ multiplex PCR. The sample carries more than 20,000 clones, roughly 80% recorded once. Study-wide points: In around 60% of donors, memory CD4+ clonotypes crossrecognized SARS-CoV-2 and at least one common cold coronavirus spike.

Germline trimming cut 6 bases from V and 1 base from J; bases unmatched to any gene: 4. Germline CDR1 reads SQVTM; CDR2 reads ANQGSEA. This CDR3 spans 13 amino acids. Before the COVID-19 pandemic, during about 2011-2018, CD4+ T cells were taken from unexposed donors. Isolation of CD4+ T cells took place after less than 13 days in culture. This clonotype was sampled from a human donor in good health. The chain has TRBV29-1 and TRBJ2-3; TRBD1 matches 7 bases. Material: CD4+ T cells from PBMCs, cultured in vitro. The CDR3 spells CSVRQGGTDTQYF. Written as DNA, the CDR3 is TGCAGCGTGAGACAGGGAGGCACAGATACGCAGTATTTT.